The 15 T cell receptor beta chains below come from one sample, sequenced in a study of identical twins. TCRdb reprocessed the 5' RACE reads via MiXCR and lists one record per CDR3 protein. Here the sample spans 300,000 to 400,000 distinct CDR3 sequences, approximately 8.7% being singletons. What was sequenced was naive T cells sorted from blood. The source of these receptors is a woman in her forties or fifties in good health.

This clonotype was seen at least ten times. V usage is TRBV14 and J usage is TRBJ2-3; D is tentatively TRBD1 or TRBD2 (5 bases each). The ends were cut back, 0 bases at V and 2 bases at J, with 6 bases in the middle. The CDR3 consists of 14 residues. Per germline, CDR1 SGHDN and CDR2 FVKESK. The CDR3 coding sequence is TGTGCCAGCAGCCAAGAGGGGGTCACAGATACGCAGTATTTT. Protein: CASSQEGVTDTQYF.

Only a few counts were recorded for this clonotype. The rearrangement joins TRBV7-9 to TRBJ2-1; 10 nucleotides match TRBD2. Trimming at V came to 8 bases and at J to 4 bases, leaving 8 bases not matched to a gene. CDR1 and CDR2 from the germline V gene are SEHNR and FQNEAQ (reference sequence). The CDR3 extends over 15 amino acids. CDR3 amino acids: CASALELAGYNEQFF. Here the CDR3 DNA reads TGTGCCAGCGCGCTAGAACTAGCGGGGTACAATGAGCAGTTCTTC. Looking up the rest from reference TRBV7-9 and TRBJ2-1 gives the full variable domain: DTGVSQNPRHKITKRGQNVTFRCDPISEHNRLYWYRQTLGQGPEFLTYFQNEAQLEKSRLLSDRFSAERPKGSFSTLEIQRTEQGDSAMYLCASALELAGYNEQFFGPGTRLTVL.

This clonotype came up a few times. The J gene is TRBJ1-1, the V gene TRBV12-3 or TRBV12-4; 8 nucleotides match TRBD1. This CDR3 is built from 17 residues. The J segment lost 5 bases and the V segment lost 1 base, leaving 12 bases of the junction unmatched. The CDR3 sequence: CASSLGPRGPAETEAFF. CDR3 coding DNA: TGTGCCAGCAGTTTAGGTCCCAGGGGGCCGGCGGAAACTGAAGCTTTCTTT.

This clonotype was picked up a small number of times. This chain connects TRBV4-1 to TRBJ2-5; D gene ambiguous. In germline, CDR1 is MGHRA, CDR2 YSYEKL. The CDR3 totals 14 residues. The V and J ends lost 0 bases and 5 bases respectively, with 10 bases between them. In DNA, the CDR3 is TGCGCCAGCAGCCAAGAATCTATAGTCGAGACCCAGTACTTC. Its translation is CASSQESIVETQYF.

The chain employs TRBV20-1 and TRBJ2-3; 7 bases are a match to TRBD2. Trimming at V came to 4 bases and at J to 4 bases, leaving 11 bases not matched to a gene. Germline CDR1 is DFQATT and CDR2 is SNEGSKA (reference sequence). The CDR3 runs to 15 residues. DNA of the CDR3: TGCAGTGCTAATGCCCGGGACTATGTTCCAGATACGCAGTATTTT. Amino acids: CSANARDYVPDTQYF.

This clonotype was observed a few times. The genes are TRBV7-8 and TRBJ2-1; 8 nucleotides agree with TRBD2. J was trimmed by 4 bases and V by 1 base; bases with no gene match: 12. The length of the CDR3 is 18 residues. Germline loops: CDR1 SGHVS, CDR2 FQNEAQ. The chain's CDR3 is CASSLGGSGINTYNEQFF. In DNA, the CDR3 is TGTGCCAGCAGCTTAGGTGGTAGCGGGATAAATACTTACAATGAGCAGTTCTTC.

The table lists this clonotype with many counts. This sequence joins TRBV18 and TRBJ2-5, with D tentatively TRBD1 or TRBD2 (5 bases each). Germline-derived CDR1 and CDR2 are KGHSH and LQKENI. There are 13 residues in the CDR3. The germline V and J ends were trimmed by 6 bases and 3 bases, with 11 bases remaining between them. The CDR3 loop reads CASSPVGEETQYF. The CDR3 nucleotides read TGTGCCAGCTCGCCGGTGGGGGAAGAGACCCAGTACTTC.

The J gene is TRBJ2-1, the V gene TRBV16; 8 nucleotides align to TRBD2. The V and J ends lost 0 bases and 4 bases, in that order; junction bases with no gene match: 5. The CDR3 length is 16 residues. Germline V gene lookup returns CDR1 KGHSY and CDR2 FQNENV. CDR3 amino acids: CASSQSAAGEYNEQFF. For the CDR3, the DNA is TGTGCCAGCAGCCAATCTGCAGCGGGAGAGTACAATGAGCAGTTCTTC.

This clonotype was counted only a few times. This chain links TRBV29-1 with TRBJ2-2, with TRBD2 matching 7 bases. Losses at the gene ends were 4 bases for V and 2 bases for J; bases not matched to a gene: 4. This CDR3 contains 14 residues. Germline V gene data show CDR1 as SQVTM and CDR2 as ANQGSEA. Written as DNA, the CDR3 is TGCAGCGTTGGACCGGGAGGAAACACCGGGGAGCTGTTTTTT. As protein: CSVGPGGNTGELFF.

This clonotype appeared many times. The CDR3 spells CASSQAVGAPGNTIYF. CDR3 coding DNA: TGCGCCAGCAGCCAAGCGGTGGGGGCGCCTGGAAACACCATATATTTT. The rearrangement joins TRBV4-1 to TRBJ1-3, with D possibly matching TRBD1 (6 bases). The CDR3 is 16 residues long. CDR1 and CDR2 from the germline V gene are MGHRA and YSYEKL. V lost 1 base to trimming and J lost 2 bases, with 12 bases between them.

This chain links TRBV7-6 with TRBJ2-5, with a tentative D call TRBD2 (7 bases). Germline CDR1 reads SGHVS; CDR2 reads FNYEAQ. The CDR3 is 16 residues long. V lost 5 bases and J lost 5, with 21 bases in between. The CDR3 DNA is TGTGCCAGCAGCCCCGCAGGGGCGGGGGCGAGGGAGACCCAGTACTTC. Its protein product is CASSPAGAGARETQYF.

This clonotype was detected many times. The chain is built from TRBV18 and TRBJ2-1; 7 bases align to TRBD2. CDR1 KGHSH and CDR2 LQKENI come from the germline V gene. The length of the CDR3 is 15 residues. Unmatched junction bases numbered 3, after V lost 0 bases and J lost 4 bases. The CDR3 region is CASSPPSGAYNEQFF. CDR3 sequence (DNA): TGTGCCAGCTCACCACCAAGCGGGGCTTACAATGAGCAGTTCTTC.

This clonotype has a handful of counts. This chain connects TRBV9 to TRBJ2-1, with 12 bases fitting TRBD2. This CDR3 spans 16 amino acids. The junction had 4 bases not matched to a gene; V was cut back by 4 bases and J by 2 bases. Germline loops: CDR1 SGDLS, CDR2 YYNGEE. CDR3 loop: CASSLTSGSTYNEQFF. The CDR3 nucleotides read TGTGCCAGCAGCCTGACTAGCGGGAGTACCTACAATGAGCAGTTCTTC.

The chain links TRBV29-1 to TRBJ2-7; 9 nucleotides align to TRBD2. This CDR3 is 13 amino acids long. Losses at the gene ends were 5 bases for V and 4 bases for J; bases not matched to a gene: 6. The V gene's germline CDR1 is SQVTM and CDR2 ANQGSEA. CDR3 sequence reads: CSVQLAGQYEQYV. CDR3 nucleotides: TGCAGCGTTCAGCTAGCGGGACAATACGAGCAGTACGTC.

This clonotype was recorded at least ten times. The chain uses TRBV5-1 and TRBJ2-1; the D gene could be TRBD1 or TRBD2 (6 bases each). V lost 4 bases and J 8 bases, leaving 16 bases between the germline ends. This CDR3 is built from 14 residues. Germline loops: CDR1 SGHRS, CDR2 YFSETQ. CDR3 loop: CASSAGGGSYEQFF. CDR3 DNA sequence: TGCGCCAGCAGCGCTGGAGGGGGGAGCTATGAGCAGTTCTTC.